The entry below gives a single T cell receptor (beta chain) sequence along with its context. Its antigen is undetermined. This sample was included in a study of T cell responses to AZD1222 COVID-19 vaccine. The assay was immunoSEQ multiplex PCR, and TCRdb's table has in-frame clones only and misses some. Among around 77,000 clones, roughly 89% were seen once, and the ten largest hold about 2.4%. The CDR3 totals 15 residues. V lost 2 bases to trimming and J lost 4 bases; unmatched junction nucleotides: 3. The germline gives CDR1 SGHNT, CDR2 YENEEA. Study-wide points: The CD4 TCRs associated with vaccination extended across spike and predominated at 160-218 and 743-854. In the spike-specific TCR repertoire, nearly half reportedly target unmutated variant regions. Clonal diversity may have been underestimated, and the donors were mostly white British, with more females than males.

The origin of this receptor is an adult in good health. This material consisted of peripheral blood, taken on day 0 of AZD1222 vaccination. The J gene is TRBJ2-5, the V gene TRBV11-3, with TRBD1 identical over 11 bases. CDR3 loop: CASSLTGTGGETQYF. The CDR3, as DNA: TGTGCCAGCAGCTTAACCGGGACAGGGGGAGAGACCCAGTACTTC.